One sample yielded the 25 T cell receptor beta chains listed below, sequenced in a study of graft-versus-host responses after intestinal transplantation. What these receptors recognize is not known. Method: immunoSEQ multiplex PCR; TCRdb's copy keeps in-frame clones and lacks some. The sample shows some 48,000 clones, approximately 84% of them seen only once. The specimen was unstimulated CD4+ T cells sorted from spleen or lymph node cells, collected before transplant. All receptors come from a human donor who was the organ donor for an intestinal transplant.

The chain uses TRBV6-1 and TRBJ2-3, with D perhaps TRBD2 (5 bases). The CDR3 loop spans 12 amino acids. With 7 bases removed from V and 5 bases from J, the gap between germline ends came to 10 bases. Germline-derived CDR1 and CDR2 are MNHNS and SASEGT. The CDR3 sequence: CASTWTLDTQYF. The CDR3 DNA is TGTGCCAGCACCTGGACTCTAGATACGCAGTATTTT.

CDR3 sequence (DNA): TGTGCCAGCAGCTTAGCTAGCGGCTACGAGCAGTACTTC. It yields the protein CASSLASGYEQYF. The V call is TRBV11-3, the J call TRBJ2-7, with 7 positions matching TRBD2. CDR3 length equals 13 residues. Germline V gene lookup returns CDR1 SGHNT and CDR2 YENEEA. V lost 1 base to trimming and J lost 3 bases; unmatched junction nucleotides: 0.

The chain carries TRBV6-4 and TRBJ2-3; D might be TRBD2 (5 bases). Germline CDR1 and CDR2: MRHNA and SNTAGT. CDR3 size: 17 residues. Trimming left V 5 bases short and J 5 bases short, with 23 bases between. CDR3 region: CASSPRLTSGFGDTQYF. CDR3 in DNA: TGTGCCAGCAGTCCAAGACTCACTTCGGGGTTCGGAGATACGCAGTATTTT.

This clone was found once. CDR3 coding DNA: TGTGCCAGCAGCTTAGGCCTAGGTTATGACGAGCAGTACTTC. It yields the protein CASSLGLGYDEQYF. The V call is TRBV11-2, the J call TRBJ2-7, with unresolved D. This CDR3 has 14 residues. V was trimmed by 1 base and J by 5 bases, leaving 12 bases between them. Per germline, CDR1 SGHAT and CDR2 FQNNGV.

This chain links TRBV10-3 with TRBJ2-7, with TRBD1 matching over 9 bases. Per the germline V gene, CDR1 is ENHRY and CDR2 is SYGVKD. The CDR3 totals 15 residues. J lost 7 bases, V lost 7 bases, and 14 bases had no gene match. DNA for the CDR3: TGTGCCATCAAGCCTTCGACAGGGGGTTCGGGTGAGCAGTACTTC. It translates to CAIKPSTGGSGEQYF.

The chain links TRBV28 to TRBJ2-3; D is uncertain. Germline V lookup: CDR1 MDHEN, CDR2 SYDVKM. V was trimmed by 2 bases and J by 4 bases, leaving 16 bases between them. The CDR3 spans 16 residues. The CDR3 here is CASSLTYKRPPDTQYF. CDR3 DNA sequence: TGTGCCAGCAGTTTAACTTATAAGCGTCCCCCAGATACGCAGTATTTT.

The chain employs TRBV6-5 and TRBJ1-1; a weak D match, TRBD1 (5 bases). Deletions cut 2 bases from V and 0 bases from J, with 7 bases between. CDR1 is MNHEY, CDR2 SVGAGI, per germline. This CDR3 has 14 residues. CDR3 in amino acids: CASSYGGMNTEAFF. The DNA of the CDR3 is TGTGCCAGCAGTTACGGGGGGATGAACACTGAAGCTTTCTTT.

This clone was seen only a few times. This rearrangement joins TRBV4-2 to TRBJ2-5, with 9 bases fitting TRBD2. The CDR3 spans 15 residues. CDR1 is LGHNA, CDR2 YNFKEQ, per germline. The V gene end was trimmed by 0 bases and the J gene end by 4 bases; junction bases not matched to a gene: 3. CDR3 protein: CASSQDAGGPETQYF. The CDR3 nucleotides are TGTGCCAGCAGCCAAGATGCGGGAGGGCCAGAGACCCAGTACTTC.

V is TRBV5-1 and J is TRBJ1-1; the match to TRBD1 covers 8 bases. V dropped 4 bases and J dropped 1; count of bases not matched to a gene: 6. CDR3 size: 15 residues. Germline-derived CDR1 and CDR2 are SGHRS and YFSETQ. The CDR3 nucleotides are TGCGCCAGCAGCACCGGACAGGGAGCGAACACTGAAGCTTTCTTT. Protein sequence: CASSTGQGANTEAFF.

The chain is built from TRBV30 and TRBJ1-2; perhaps TRBD1 as D (5 bases). Between the trimmed V and J ends, which lost 0 bases and 6 bases, there was a span of 20 bases. CDR1 is GTSNPN and CDR2 is SVGIG in the germline V gene (reference sequence). CDR3 length: 16 residues. The CDR3 reads CAWSVLFLGGGDGYTF. CDR3 DNA: TGTGCCTGGAGTGTATTATTTCTGGGTGGAGGGGATGGCTACACCTTC.

This chain uses TRBV7-2 with TRBJ2-1; 8 bases align to TRBD2. The germline gives CDR1 SGHTA, CDR2 FQGNSA. CDR3 size: 15 residues. The V and J ends lost 1 base and 4 bases, in that order; junction bases with no gene match: 3. The CDR3 here is CASSLVPGGYNEQFF. The CDR3 region has the DNA TGTGCCAGCAGCTTAGTTCCGGGAGGGTACAATGAGCAGTTCTTC.

This chain joins TRBV20-1 and TRBJ2-1; possibly TRBD2 for D (7 bases). V lost 1 base and J lost 10, with 8 bases in between. The CDR3 consists of 11 residues. The germline V gene has CDR1 DFQATT and CDR2 SNEGSKA (reference sequence). The DNA of the CDR3 is TGCAGTGCTAGAGGGGGGGGCGAGCAGTTCTTC. Protein: CSARGGGEQFF.

The V and J genes are TRBV23-1 and TRBJ2-7; no clear D gene. TRBV23-1 is designated an ORF whose function remains uncertain. Trimming took 3 bases from V and 3 from J, leaving 0 bases between them. The CDR3 contains 10 residues. Here the CDR3 DNA reads TGCGCCAGCAGTCACTACGAGCAGTACTTC. Translated: CASSHYEQYF.

The CDR3 coding sequence is TGCGCCAGCAGCCATTGGGGGGTGACGTCCGATAACACTGAAGCTTTCTTT. As protein: CASSHWGVTSDNTEAFF. The chain links TRBV4-1 to TRBJ1-1; a possible D gene is TRBD1 (5 bases). This CDR3 contains 17 residues. The V and J ends lost 3 bases and 2 bases respectively, with 19 bases between them. The germline V gene encodes CDR1 MGHRA and CDR2 YSYEKL.

The CDR3 DNA follows: TGTGCCAGCAGCGTCCCAGGGTCAGCGACCCAGTACTTC. It is translated as CASSVPGSATQYF. This sequence joins TRBV5-4 and TRBJ2-5; D might be TRBD1 (5 bases). Germline V lookup: CDR1 SGHNT, CDR2 YYREEE (reference sequence). This CDR3 spans 13 amino acids. V gave up 4 bases and J gave up 7 bases, with 14 bases separating them.

The V call is TRBV6-5, the J call TRBJ1-1; 10 bases fit TRBD1. Germline lookup yields CDR1 MNHEY and CDR2 SVGAGI. V lost 0 bases, J lost 4 bases, and 2 bases stayed unmatched. The CDR3 is made up of 15 amino acids. The CDR3 is CASSYSRTGGTEAFF. The CDR3 nucleotides are TGTGCCAGCAGTTACTCGAGGACAGGGGGCACTGAAGCTTTCTTT.

The CDR3 DNA sequence: TGTGCCAGCAGTTTAGTAGGGAACACTGAAGCTTTCTTT. Translation: CASSLVGNTEAFF. The V and J genes are TRBV28 and TRBJ1-1; no definite D call. V lost 2 bases, J lost 1 base, and 5 bases lay in between. The CDR3 runs 13 residues. From germline, CDR1 is MDHEN and CDR2 SYDVKM.

This clone was observed a handful of times. The V call is TRBV6-4, the J call TRBJ1-1, with 9 bases that match TRBD1. V lost 4 bases to trimming and J lost 10 bases; unmatched junction nucleotides: 7. There are 13 residues in the CDR3. CDR1 and CDR2 (germline): MRHNA, SNTAGT. The CDR3 DNA is TGTGCCAGCAGTGCCGAACAGGGGGCGAGAGCTTTCTTT. Its protein is CASSAEQGARAFF.

This chain links TRBV15 with TRBJ1-4; 9 nucleotides agree with TRBD1. CDR1 LNHNV and CDR2 YYDKDF come from the germline V gene (reference sequence). The V gene end was trimmed by 3 bases and the J gene end by 8 bases; junction bases not matched to a gene: 10. The CDR3 has 16 amino acids. The CDR3 DNA reads TGTGCCACCAGCAGGGACAGGGGTGCCCCTAGGGAAAAACTGTTTTTT. Its protein product is CATSRDRGAPREKLFF. Based on the CDR3 plus reference TRBV15 and TRBJ1-4, the full variable domain is DAMVIQNPRYQVTQFGKPVTLSCSQTLNHNVMYWYQQKSSQAPKLLFHYYDKDFNNEADTPDNFQSRRPNTSFCFLDIRSPGLGDTAMYLCATSRDRGAPREKLFFGSGTQLSVL.

The V call is TRBV2, the J call TRBJ2-7; 8 bases fit TRBD1. Germline trimming cut 6 bases from V and 2 bases from J; bases unmatched to any gene: 3. There are 13 residues in the CDR3. Germline V gene sequence: CDR1 SNHLY, CDR2 FYNNEI. Here the CDR3 DNA reads TGTGCCAGCAGGCAGGGGGCCACCTACGAGCAGTACTTC. Amino acids: CASRQGATYEQYF.

The chain employs TRBV7-6 and TRBJ2-1; tentative D call: TRBD2 (5 bases). Germline lookup yields CDR1 SGHVS and CDR2 FNYEAQ. V was cut by 4 bases and J by 2 bases, with 12 bases left in between. The CDR3 consists of 15 residues. CDR3 residues: CASSSTSMAYNEQFF. Here the CDR3 DNA reads TGTGCCAGCAGCTCTACTAGTATGGCCTACAATGAGCAGTTCTTC.

This clone appeared a single time. This chain joins TRBV5-1 and TRBJ2-1; 8 bases agree with TRBD1. The germline CDR1 and CDR2 sequences are SGHRS and YFSETQ. CDR3 length: 15 residues. V lost 4 bases to trimming and J lost 4 bases; unmatched junction nucleotides: 7. CDR3 sequence reads: CASSPGQGVYNEQFF. In DNA, the CDR3 is TGCGCCAGCAGCCCCGGACAGGGCGTGTACAATGAGCAGTTCTTC.

The chain is built from TRBV19 and TRBJ2-7; 9 bases are shared with TRBD1. CDR1 and CDR2 (germline): LNHDA, SQIVND (reference sequence). The CDR3 sequence is 14 residues long. Trimming took 4 bases from V and 6 from J; bases not matched to a gene: 7. Written as DNA, the CDR3 is TGTGCCAGTAGTACGGACAGGGGTCTCTCCGAGCAGTACTTC. Its protein product is CASSTDRGLSEQYF.

Points on this clone: At the DNA level, this CDR3 is encoded by other sequences in the same sample as well. The rearrangement uses TRBV6-1 and TRBJ2-1, with TRBD2 matching over 7 bases. Germline loops: CDR1 MNHNS, CDR2 SASEGT. V dropped 6 bases and J dropped 13; count of bases not matched to a gene: 12. CDR3 size: 13 residues. CDR3 region: CASRRSGGEGQFF. The CDR3 region has the DNA TGTGCCAGCAGAAGAAGCGGCGGGGAGGGTCAGTTCTTC.

This chain links TRBV10-2 with TRBJ2-1, with 7 bases identical to TRBD2. The germline gives CDR1 WSHSY, CDR2 SAAADI. V shed 7 bases and J 5 bases; nucleotides not matched to a gene: 5. The CDR3 length is 13 residues. The CDR3 reads CASTGTTNNEQFF. CDR3 DNA: TGCGCCAGCACAGGGACTACCAACAATGAGCAGTTCTTC.